This T cell receptor beta chain originates from a study of blood T cell repertoires in COVID-19. Study as a whole: T cells, B-cell-depleted T cells, or PBMCs supplied cDNA or gDNA.

Generated by immunoSEQ multiplex PCR, the TCRdb table keeps only in-frame clones and is missing some. The sample includes over 100,000 clones, approximately 83% of them seen just once. V shed 2 bases and J shed 1 base, with 8 bases lying between them. Germline CDR1 reads GTSNPN; CDR2 reads SVGIG (reference sequence). CDR3 length: 13 residues. This TCR was recovered from an elderly man with acute or convalescent COVID-19. Specimen: peripheral blood. The chain links TRBV30 to TRBJ1-1; D gene unclear. The CDR3 DNA is TGTGCCTGGAGTCATACGGGGAACACTGAAGCTTTCTTT. It yields the protein CAWSHTGNTEAFF.